These 30 T cell receptor beta chains came from one sample sequenced in a study of blood T cell repertoires in COVID-19. Measured with immunoSEQ multiplex PCR; TCRdb has only the in-frame clones, and not every one. The sample records around 250,000 clones, 70% to 90% being singletons. The sequencing input was PBMCs or T cells enriched from blood (not recorded which). The receptors were sampled from a woman aged 45 to 65 who had recovered from COVID-19.

The genes are TRBV7-2 and TRBJ2-1, with D tentatively TRBD1 (5 bases). The CDR3 length is 12 residues. Germline CDR1 SGHTA, CDR2 FQGNSA. Trimming cost V 3 bases and J 7 bases, with 7 bases left between them. This CDR3 reads CASSFRVNEQFF. The CDR3 DNA is TGTGCCAGCAGCTTCAGGGTTAATGAGCAGTTCTTC.

The chain joins TRBV5-4 to TRBJ1-3; 7 bases agree with TRBD1. The CDR3 sequence is 15 residues long. CDR1 and CDR2 from the germline V gene are SGHNT and YYREEE (reference sequence). V gave up 4 bases and J gave up 3 bases; unmatched junction bases: 7. The CDR3, as DNA: TGTGCCAGCAGCGTACCCGGGACAGATGGAAACACCATATATTTT. It is translated as CASSVPGTDGNTIYF.

The V and J genes are TRBV28 and TRBJ1-1; TRBD1 might be the D (5 bases). The ends were cut back, 8 bases at V and 5 bases at J, with 15 bases in the middle. The CDR3 runs to 13 residues. CDR1 is MDHEN, CDR2 SYDVKM, per germline. The CDR3 spells CASDGAGGTEAFF. For the CDR3, the DNA is TGTGCCAGCGATGGGGCCGGAGGGACTGAAGCTTTCTTT. Full variable domain (rest looked up from reference TRBV28 and TRBJ1-1): DVKVTQSSRYLVKRTGEKVFLECVQDMDHENMFWYRQDPGLGLRLIYFSYDVKMKEKGDIPEGYSVSREKKERFSLILESASTNQTSMYLCASDGAGGTEAFFGQGTRLTVV.

This rearrangement joins TRBV27 to TRBJ1-6; tentative D call: TRBD1 (6 bases). This CDR3 region has 18 residues. The germline V and J ends were trimmed by 0 bases and 0 bases, with 12 bases remaining between them. CDR1 MNHEY and CDR2 SMNVEV come from the germline V gene (reference sequence). DNA for the CDR3: TGTGCCAGCAGTTTATCGTTGGGGGCGGCCTCCTATAATTCACCCCTCCACTTT. It codes for CASSLSLGAASYNSPLHF.

The chain joins TRBV5-1 to TRBJ2-5; 9 bases map to TRBD1. The CDR3 contains 14 residues. Germline V gives CDR1 SGHRS, CDR2 YFSETQ. The junction had 6 bases not matched to a gene; V was cut back by 4 bases and J by 5 bases. CDR3 in amino acids: CASSPGQGRETQYF. Here the CDR3 DNA reads TGCGCCAGCAGCCCGGGACAGGGCCGGGAGACCCAGTACTTC.

The rearrangement uses TRBV27 and TRBJ1-1; 7 bases fit TRBD1. Trimming cost V 4 bases and J 7 bases; bases outside gene matches: 6. The CDR3 is 13 amino acids. Germline V lookup: CDR1 MNHEY, CDR2 SMNVEV (reference sequence). CDR3 sequence: CASSSSGGFEAFF. In DNA, the CDR3 is TGTGCCAGCAGTTCGTCAGGGGGGTTTGAAGCTTTCTTT.

The table lists this clone with many counts. The chain recombines TRBV7-9 with TRBJ2-1; 7 bases are a match to TRBD2. This CDR3 has 17 residues. Germline lookup yields CDR1 SEHNR and CDR2 FQNEAQ (reference sequence). V lost 1 base and J lost 10; bases outside the gene matches: 16. CDR3 coding DNA: TGTGCCAGCAGCTTAGATCCTCTCGCGGGAGTATCAGAGGAGCAGTTCTTC. It codes for CASSLDPLAGVSEEQFF.

The chain uses TRBV7-9 and TRBJ2-1; TRBD1 agrees at 8 bases. The V gene's germline CDR1 is SEHNR and CDR2 FQNEAQ (reference sequence). The V segment lost 4 bases and the J segment 8 bases; nucleotides outside the gene matches: 16. CDR3 size: 17 residues. The CDR3 DNA reads TGTGCCAGCAGCTCCCTAGTATCCGGGACAGGTTTATATGAGCAGTTCTTC. Protein sequence: CASSSLVSGTGLYEQFF.

The chain uses TRBV7-9 and TRBJ1-1, with TRBD1 matching over 7 bases. The germline V gene has CDR1 SEHNR and CDR2 FQNEAQ (reference sequence). This CDR3 is 17 amino acids long. With V trimmed by 1 base and J by 3 bases, 11 bases remained unmatched. CDR3 DNA: TGTGCCAGCAGCTTAGGAAGGGACAGTCGGGCTGACACTGAAGCTTTCTTT. Translated, it gives CASSLGRDSRADTEAFF.

This chain uses TRBV6-5 with TRBJ1-2, with TRBD1 as a possible D gene (6 bases). Trimming took 0 bases from V and 5 from J, leaving 13 bases between them. CDR3 size: 15 residues. Germline V gene lookup returns CDR1 MNHEY and CDR2 SVGAGI. CDR3 amino acids: CASSYSMGQGYGYTF. CDR3 DNA sequence: TGTGCCAGCAGTTACTCGATGGGCCAGGGGTATGGCTACACCTTC.

The chain carries TRBV6-5 and TRBJ2-7; D gene ambiguous. This CDR3 spans 14 amino acids. Germline CDR1 is MNHEY and CDR2 is SVGAGI. Trimming left V 5 bases short and J 1 base short, with 12 bases between. In DNA, the CDR3 is TGTGCCAGCAGTCGAACGGTCGATTCCTACGAGCAGTACTTC. Amino acids: CASSRTVDSYEQYF.

The chain joins TRBV29-1 to TRBJ2-7; the D gene is possibly TRBD1 (6 bases). Trimming took off 4 bases at V and 7 bases at J, with 20 bases between the two ends. The germline gives CDR1 SQVTM, CDR2 ANQGSEA. The length of the CDR3 is 14 residues. The CDR3 region is CSVVSARGEWEQYF. CDR3 DNA sequence: TGCAGCGTTGTCAGCGCCAGGGGAGAATGGGAGCAGTACTTC.

The chain joins TRBV6-5 to TRBJ2-1, with 8 bases matching TRBD2. V lost 2 bases and J lost 0; bases outside the gene matches: 3. The CDR3 loop spans 16 amino acids. The germline CDR1 and CDR2 sequences are MNHEY and SVGAGI. For the CDR3, the DNA is TGTGCCAGCAGTTACACTAGCGGAAGCTCCTACAATGAGCAGTTCTTC. Its protein is CASSYTSGSSYNEQFF.

The chain uses TRBV19 and TRBJ2-2, with 11 bases fitting TRBD2. V dropped 5 bases and J dropped 6; count of bases not matched to a gene: 8. This CDR3 contains 16 residues. Germline V gene sequence: CDR1 LNHDA, CDR2 SQIVND (reference sequence). CDR3 sequence: CASSPRLAGNPGELFF. CDR3 sequence (DNA): TGTGCCAGTAGTCCCAGACTAGCGGGAAACCCCGGGGAGCTGTTTTTT.

The chain links TRBV2 to TRBJ1-4; D is uncertain. V shed 4 bases and J shed 4 bases, with 13 bases lying between them. Germline CDR1 reads SNHLY; CDR2 reads FYNNEI. The CDR3 has 15 amino acids. The CDR3 protein is CASSAGLKVNEKLFF. CDR3 sequence (DNA): TGTGCCAGCAGTGCGGGTCTTAAGGTTAATGAAAAACTGTTTTTT.

V usage is TRBV7-9 and J usage is TRBJ2-5; 8 bases are a match to TRBD2. V trimming: 8 bases; J trimming: 7 bases; junction bases outside the gene matches: 12. The CDR3 contains 14 residues. From germline, CDR1 is SEHNR and CDR2 FQNEAQ (reference sequence). The CDR3 here is CASGREAGTRTQYF. Written as DNA, the CDR3 is TGTGCCAGCGGTCGAGAGGCTGGGACTAGGACCCAGTACTTC.

The V gene is TRBV28, the J gene TRBJ1-2, with a tentative D call TRBD1 (5 bases). The ends were cut back, 2 bases at V and 6 bases at J, with 16 bases in the middle. Germline V gene lookup returns CDR1 MDHEN and CDR2 SYDVKM. CDR3 length: 15 residues. The CDR3 sequence: CASSLIVGVRDGYTF. DNA for the CDR3: TGTGCCAGCAGTTTAATCGTTGGTGTCAGGGATGGCTACACCTTC.

The CDR3 nucleotides are TGTGCCAGCAGCCAAGATTCCCAGCGGGAGCCCACGCAGTATTTT. It specifies CASSQDSQREPTQYF. The chain links TRBV4-2 to TRBJ2-3; TRBD2 matches at 8 bases. The CDR3 has 15 residues. Germline loops: CDR1 LGHNA, CDR2 YNFKEQ. The J segment lost 9 bases and the V segment lost 0 bases, leaving 8 bases of the junction unmatched.

This sequence joins TRBV2 and TRBJ1-4; TRBD1 agrees at 9 bases. Germline V lookup: CDR1 SNHLY, CDR2 FYNNEI. The ends lost 3 bases at V and 5 bases at J; junction bases unmatched: 7. This CDR3 has 16 residues. CDR3 nucleotides: TGTGCCAGCAGTGAGATTAGAGGACAGGGGAATGAAAAACTGTTTTTT. This encodes CASSEIRGQGNEKLFF.

The chain carries TRBV20-1 and TRBJ1-5; D not certain. Trimming took 3 bases from V and 7 from J, leaving 13 bases between them. CDR3 length equals 13 residues. CDR1 is DFQATT, CDR2 SNEGSKA, per germline (reference sequence). The CDR3 bases are TGCAGTGCTAGTGACCCGGGGTTGCAGCCCCAGCATTTT. Amino acids: CSASDPGLQPQHF.

This clone appeared once. This sequence joins TRBV10-3 and TRBJ1-1; 11 bases line up with TRBD1. J lost 1 base, V lost 2 bases, and 3 bases had no gene match. This CDR3 is built from 16 residues. Per the germline V gene, CDR1 is ENHRY and CDR2 is SYGVKD. CDR3: CAISEADRGRNTEAFF. The DNA for the CDR3 is TGTGCCATCAGTGAGGCGGACAGGGGGCGGAACACTGAAGCTTTCTTT.

This clone was seen a handful of times. This chain uses TRBV9 with TRBJ1-4; a weak D match, TRBD1 (5 bases). Germline V gene sequence: CDR1 SGDLS, CDR2 YYNGEE. The ends were cut back, 9 bases at V and 6 bases at J, with 15 bases in the middle. The CDR3 spans 13 residues. The CDR3 sequence is CAKSSQTDEKLFF. Written as DNA, the CDR3 is TGTGCCAAAAGCTCCCAGACAGATGAAAAACTGTTTTTT.

The chain joins TRBV7-2 to TRBJ2-3, with D perhaps matching TRBD2 (5 bases). The CDR3 length is 16 residues. CDR1 and CDR2 from the germline V gene are SGHTA and FQGNSA. With 3 bases removed from V and 0 bases from J, the gap between germline ends came to 13 bases. The CDR3: CASSFGVRDSTDTQYF. In DNA form, the CDR3 reads TGTGCCAGCAGCTTCGGAGTGAGGGATAGCACAGATACGCAGTATTTT.

The genes are TRBV6-5 and TRBJ1-1, with 7 bases matching TRBD1. The V segment lost 0 bases and the J segment 3 bases; nucleotides outside the gene matches: 4. Looked up from germline, CDR1 is MNHEY and CDR2 is SVGAGI. This CDR3 is 15 amino acids long. The CDR3 DNA is TGTGCCAGCAGTTACTCACCAGGGGGAGACACTGAAGCTTTCTTT. Its translation: CASSYSPGGDTEAFF.

The chain carries TRBV28 and TRBJ2-7; TRBD2 matches at 9 bases. The J segment lost 1 base and the V segment lost 8 bases, leaving 3 bases of the junction unmatched. The V gene's germline CDR1 is MDHEN and CDR2 SYDVKM. The CDR3 is 13 amino acids. The chain's CDR3 is CASHSGRSYEQYF. The CDR3 DNA sequence: TGTGCCAGCCATAGCGGGAGATCCTACGAGCAGTACTTC.

This rearrangement joins TRBV28 to TRBJ2-3; TRBD2 aligns across 13 bases. CDR3 length equals 16 residues. Germline lookup yields CDR1 MDHEN and CDR2 SYDVKM. The V gene end was trimmed by 5 bases and the J gene end by 4 bases; junction bases not matched to a gene: 6. CDR3 in DNA: TGTGCCAGCAGTCCACTACTAGCGGGAGGGCCAGATACGCAGTATTTT. Translation: CASSPLLAGGPDTQYF.

J is TRBJ1-6 and V is TRBV5-1; no clear D. With 0 bases removed from V and 7 bases from J, the gap between germline ends came to 14 bases. The germline V gene encodes CDR1 SGHRS and CDR2 YFSETQ. CDR3 length: 16 residues. CDR3 nucleotide sequence: TGCGCCAGCAGCTTGGTAGGTGGCAGCGGAAATTCACCCCTCCACTTT. Translating it yields CASSLVGGSGNSPLHF.

The genes are TRBV7-3 and TRBJ2-1; D unresolved. The germline CDR1 and CDR2 sequences are SGHTA and FQGTGA. The CDR3 length is 13 residues. V dropped 5 bases and J dropped 2 bases, with 7 bases sitting between them. CDR3 region: CASSPQTYNEQFF. CDR3 coding DNA: TGTGCCAGCAGCCCACAGACCTACAATGAGCAGTTCTTC.

The chain carries TRBV4-1 and TRBJ2-5; TRBD2 agrees at 9 bases. Germline V gene lookup returns CDR1 MGHRA and CDR2 YSYEKL. The CDR3 spans 16 residues. Trimming removed 2 bases from V and 1 base from J; junction bases left unmatched: 5. The CDR3: CASSQQTTSGQETQYF. For the CDR3, the DNA is TGCGCCAGCAGCCAACAGACGACTAGCGGCCAAGAGACCCAGTACTTC.

The chain employs TRBV28 and TRBJ2-3; 7 bases map to TRBD2. This CDR3 has 17 residues. Germline CDR1 MDHEN, CDR2 SYDVKM. V shed 4 bases and J 4 bases; nucleotides not matched to a gene: 14. The DNA of the CDR3 is TGTGCCAGCAGTTCGGGACTACCTTCCGAGCGGGCAGATACGCAGTATTTT. Translated: CASSSGLPSERADTQYF.